This T cell receptor beta chain is from a study of T-cell memory formation after mild COVID-19. Each CDR3 protein gets one entry after TCRdb re-called the 5' RACE reads with MiXCR. The data contain under 550,000 distinct CDR3 sequences, 15% to 20% of them singletons. The V gene's germline CDR1 is DFQATT and CDR2 SNEGSKA (reference sequence). The CDR3 runs to 13 residues. V was trimmed by 4 bases and J by 6 bases, leaving 14 bases between them. Study-wide findings and caveats: Largely, contracting CD4+ clones fell within CM and EM, and contracting CD8+ clones within EMRA. The authors did not confirm SARS-CoV-2 specificity of second-wave clones peaking day 37.

Points on this clonotype: Its antigen is not known.

This chain uses TRBV20-1 with TRBJ2-3; D uncertain. The TCR was taken from an adult woman who had mild COVID-19 (a few samples of this study predate the infection). Cell type and time point are not known. What was sequenced was PBMCs or a T cell subset sorted from them (not recorded which). CDR3 protein: CSATLGPIDTQYF. The CDR3 DNA reads as TGCAGTGCTACCCTCGGGCCGATCGATACGCAGTATTTT.